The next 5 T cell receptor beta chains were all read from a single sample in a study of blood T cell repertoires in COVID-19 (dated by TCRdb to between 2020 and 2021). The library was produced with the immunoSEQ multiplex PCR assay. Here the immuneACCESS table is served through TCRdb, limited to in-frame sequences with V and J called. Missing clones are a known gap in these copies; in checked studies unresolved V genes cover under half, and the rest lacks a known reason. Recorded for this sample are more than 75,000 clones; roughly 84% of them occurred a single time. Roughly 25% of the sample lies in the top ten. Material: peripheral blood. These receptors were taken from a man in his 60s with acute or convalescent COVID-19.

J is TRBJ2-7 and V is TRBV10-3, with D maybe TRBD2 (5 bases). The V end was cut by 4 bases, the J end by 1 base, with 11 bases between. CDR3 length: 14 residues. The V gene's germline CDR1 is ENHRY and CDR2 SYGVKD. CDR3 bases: TGTGCCATCAGTGTAACGGAGGTTTCCTACGAGCAGTACTTC. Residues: CAISVTEVSYEQYF.

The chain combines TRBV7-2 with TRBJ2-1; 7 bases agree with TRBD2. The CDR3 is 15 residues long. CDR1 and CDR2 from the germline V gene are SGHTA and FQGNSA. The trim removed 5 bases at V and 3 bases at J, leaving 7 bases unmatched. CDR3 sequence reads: CASSLGGVDYNEQFF. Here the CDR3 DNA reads TGTGCCAGCAGCCTGGGAGGGGTTGACTACAATGAGCAGTTCTTC.

The CDR3 is CASSSDRGLQPQHF. Written as DNA, the CDR3 is TGTGCCAGCTCATCGGACAGGGGGCTTCAGCCCCAGCATTTT. The chain combines TRBV18 with TRBJ1-5, with 11 bases fitting TRBD1. Germline assignment: CDR1 KGHSH and CDR2 LQKENI. After removal of 5 bases from V and 6 bases from J, the junction contained 3 bases not matched to a gene. The CDR3 has 14 residues.

CDR3 residues: CASSTGQYTEAFF. The CDR3 DNA reads TGTGCCAGCAGTACCGGACAGTACACTGAAGCTTTCTTT. The V call is TRBV6-6, the J call TRBJ1-1; possibly TRBD1 for D (6 bases). The CDR3 contains 13 residues. The V and J ends lost 5 bases and 3 bases respectively, with 10 bases between them. Looked up from germline, CDR1 is MNHNY and CDR2 is SVGAGI (reference sequence).

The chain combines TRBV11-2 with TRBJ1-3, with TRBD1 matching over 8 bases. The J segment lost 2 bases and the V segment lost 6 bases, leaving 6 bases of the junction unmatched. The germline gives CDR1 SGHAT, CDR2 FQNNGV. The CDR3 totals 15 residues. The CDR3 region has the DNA TGTGCCAGCAGTAGGACAGGGAGCCCTGGAAACACCATATATTTT. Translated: CASSRTGSPGNTIYF.